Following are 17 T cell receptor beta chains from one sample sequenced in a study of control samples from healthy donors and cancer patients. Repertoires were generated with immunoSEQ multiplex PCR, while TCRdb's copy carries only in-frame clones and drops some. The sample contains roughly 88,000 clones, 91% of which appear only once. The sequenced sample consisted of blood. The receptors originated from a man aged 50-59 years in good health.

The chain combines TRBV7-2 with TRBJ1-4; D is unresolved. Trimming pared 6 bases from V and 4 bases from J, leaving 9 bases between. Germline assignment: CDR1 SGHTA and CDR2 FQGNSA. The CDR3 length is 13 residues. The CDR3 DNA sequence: TGTGCCAGCAGACGGACGGATAATGAAAAACTGTTTTTT. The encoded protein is CASRRTDNEKLFF.

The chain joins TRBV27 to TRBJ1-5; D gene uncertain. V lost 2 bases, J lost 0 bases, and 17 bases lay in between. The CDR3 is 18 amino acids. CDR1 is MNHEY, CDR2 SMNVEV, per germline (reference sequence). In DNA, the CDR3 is TGTGCCAGCAGTTTAAAAGGACCATTGGGGTATAGCAATCAGCCCCAGCATTTT. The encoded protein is CASSLKGPLGYSNQPQHF.

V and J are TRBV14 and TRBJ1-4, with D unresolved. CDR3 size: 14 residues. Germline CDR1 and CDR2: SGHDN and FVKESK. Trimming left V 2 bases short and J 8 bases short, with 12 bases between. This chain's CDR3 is CASSQLTSGEKLFF. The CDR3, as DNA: TGTGCCAGCAGCCAATTGACCTCGGGGGAAAAACTGTTTTTT.

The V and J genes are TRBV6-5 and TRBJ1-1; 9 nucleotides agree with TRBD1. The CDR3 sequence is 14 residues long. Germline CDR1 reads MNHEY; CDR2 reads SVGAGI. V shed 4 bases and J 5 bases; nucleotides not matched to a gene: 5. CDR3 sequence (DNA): TGTGCCAGCAGTTCGGGGACAGGGTGGACTGAAGCTTTCTTT. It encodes CASSSGTGWTEAFF.

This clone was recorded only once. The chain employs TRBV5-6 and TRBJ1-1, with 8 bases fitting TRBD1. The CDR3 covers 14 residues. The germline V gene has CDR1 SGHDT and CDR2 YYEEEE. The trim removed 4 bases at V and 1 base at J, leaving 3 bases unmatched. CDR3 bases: TGTGCCAGCAGCCCGGGACAGGCGAACACTGAAGCTTTCTTT. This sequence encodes CASSPGQANTEAFF.

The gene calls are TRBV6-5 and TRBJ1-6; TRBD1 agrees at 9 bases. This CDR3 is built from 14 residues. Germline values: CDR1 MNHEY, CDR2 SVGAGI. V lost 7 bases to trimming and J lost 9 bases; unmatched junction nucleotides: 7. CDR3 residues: CASTQRQGGSPLHF. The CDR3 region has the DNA TGTGCCAGCACCCAACGACAGGGGGGTTCACCCCTCCACTTT.

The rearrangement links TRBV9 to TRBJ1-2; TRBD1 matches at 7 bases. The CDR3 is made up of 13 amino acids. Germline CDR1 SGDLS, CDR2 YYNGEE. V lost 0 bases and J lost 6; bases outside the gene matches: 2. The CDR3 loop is CASSVDQGDGYTF. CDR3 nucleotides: TGTGCCAGCAGCGTAGATCAGGGGGATGGCTACACCTTC. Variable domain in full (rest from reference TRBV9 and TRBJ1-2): DSGVTQTPKHLITATGQRVTLRCSPRSGDLSVYWYQQSLDQGLQFLIQYYNGEERAKGNILERFSAQQFPDLHSELNLSSLELGDSALYFCASSVDQGDGYTFGSGTRLTVV.

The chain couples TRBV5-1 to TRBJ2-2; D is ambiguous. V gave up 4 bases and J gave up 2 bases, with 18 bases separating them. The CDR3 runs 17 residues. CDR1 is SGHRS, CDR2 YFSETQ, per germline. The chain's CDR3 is CASSLRSKTPNTGELFF. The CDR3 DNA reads TGCGCCAGCAGCCTCCGATCCAAAACCCCAAACACCGGGGAGCTGTTTTTT.

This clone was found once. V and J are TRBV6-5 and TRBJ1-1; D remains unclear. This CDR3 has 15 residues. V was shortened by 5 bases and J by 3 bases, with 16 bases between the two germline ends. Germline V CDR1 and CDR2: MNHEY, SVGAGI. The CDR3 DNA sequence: TGTGCCAGCAGTCACGGACGGCTTCTTCACACTGAAGCTTTCTTT. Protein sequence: CASSHGRLLHTEAFF.

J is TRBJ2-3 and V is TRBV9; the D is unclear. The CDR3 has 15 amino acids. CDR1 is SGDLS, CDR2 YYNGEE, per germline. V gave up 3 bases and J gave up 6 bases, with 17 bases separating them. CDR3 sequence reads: CASSARTVLKDTQYF. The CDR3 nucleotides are TGTGCCAGCAGCGCCAGGACGGTCCTCAAGGATACGCAGTATTTT. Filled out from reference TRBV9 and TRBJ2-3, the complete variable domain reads DSGVTQTPKHLITATGQRVTLRCSPRSGDLSVYWYQQSLDQGLQFLIQYYNGEERAKGNILERFSAQQFPDLHSELNLSSLELGDSALYFCASSARTVLKDTQYFGPGTRLTVL.

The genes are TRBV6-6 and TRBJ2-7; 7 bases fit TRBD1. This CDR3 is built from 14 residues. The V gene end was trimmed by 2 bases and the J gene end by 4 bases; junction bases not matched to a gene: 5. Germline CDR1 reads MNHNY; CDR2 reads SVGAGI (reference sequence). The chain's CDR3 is CASSYEGAKYEQYF. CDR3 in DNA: TGTGCCAGCAGTTACGAGGGGGCGAAATACGAGCAGTACTTC.

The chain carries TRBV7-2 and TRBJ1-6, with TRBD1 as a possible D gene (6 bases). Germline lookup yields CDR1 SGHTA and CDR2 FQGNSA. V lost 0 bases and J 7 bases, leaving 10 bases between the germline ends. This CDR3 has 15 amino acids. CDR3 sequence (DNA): TGTGCCAGCAGCTTAGCGGGACAAGGGAATTCACCCCTCCACTTT. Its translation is CASSLAGQGNSPLHF.

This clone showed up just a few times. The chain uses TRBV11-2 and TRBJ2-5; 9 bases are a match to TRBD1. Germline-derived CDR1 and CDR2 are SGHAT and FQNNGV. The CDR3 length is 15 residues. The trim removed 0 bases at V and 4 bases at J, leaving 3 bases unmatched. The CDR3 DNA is TGTGCCAGCAGCTTAGAGGGGGGACAGGGAGAGACCCAGTACTTC. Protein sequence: CASSLEGGQGETQYF. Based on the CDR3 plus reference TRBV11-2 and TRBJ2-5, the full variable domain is EAGVAQSPRYKIIEKRQSVAFWCNPISGHATLYWYQQILGQGPKLLIQFQNNGVVDDSQLPKDRFSAERLKGVDSTLKIQPAKLEDSAVYLCASSLEGGQGETQYFGPGTRLLVL.

CDR3 protein: CSVEWGGGTQYF. CDR3 DNA: TGCAGCGTTGAATGGGGGGGCGGGACCCAGTACTTC. The rearrangement uses TRBV29-1 and TRBJ2-5; tentatively, D is TRBD2 (7 bases). Trimming stripped 2 bases from V and 7 bases from J, with 11 bases between. Per germline, CDR1 SQVTM and CDR2 ANQGSEA. There are 12 residues in the CDR3.

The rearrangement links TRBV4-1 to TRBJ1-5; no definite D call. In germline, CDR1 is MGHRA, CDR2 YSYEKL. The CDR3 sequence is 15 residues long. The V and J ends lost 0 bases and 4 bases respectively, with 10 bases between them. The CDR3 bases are TGCGCCAGCAGCCAAGATAGGGCGTTTAATCAGCCCCAGCATTTT. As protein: CASSQDRAFNQPQHF.

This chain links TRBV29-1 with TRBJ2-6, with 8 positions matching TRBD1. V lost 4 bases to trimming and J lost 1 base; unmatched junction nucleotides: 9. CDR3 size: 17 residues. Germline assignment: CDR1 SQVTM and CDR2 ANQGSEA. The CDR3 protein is CSVVGQGGLSGANVLTF. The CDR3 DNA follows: TGCAGCGTTGTAGGACAGGGAGGCCTATCTGGGGCCAACGTCCTGACTTTC.

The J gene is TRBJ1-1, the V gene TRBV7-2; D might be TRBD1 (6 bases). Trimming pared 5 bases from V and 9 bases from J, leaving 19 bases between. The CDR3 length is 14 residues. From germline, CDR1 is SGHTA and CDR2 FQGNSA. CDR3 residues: CASSQNRDTPKAFF. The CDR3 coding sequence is TGTGCCAGCAGCCAGAACCGGGACACTCCCAAAGCTTTCTTT.